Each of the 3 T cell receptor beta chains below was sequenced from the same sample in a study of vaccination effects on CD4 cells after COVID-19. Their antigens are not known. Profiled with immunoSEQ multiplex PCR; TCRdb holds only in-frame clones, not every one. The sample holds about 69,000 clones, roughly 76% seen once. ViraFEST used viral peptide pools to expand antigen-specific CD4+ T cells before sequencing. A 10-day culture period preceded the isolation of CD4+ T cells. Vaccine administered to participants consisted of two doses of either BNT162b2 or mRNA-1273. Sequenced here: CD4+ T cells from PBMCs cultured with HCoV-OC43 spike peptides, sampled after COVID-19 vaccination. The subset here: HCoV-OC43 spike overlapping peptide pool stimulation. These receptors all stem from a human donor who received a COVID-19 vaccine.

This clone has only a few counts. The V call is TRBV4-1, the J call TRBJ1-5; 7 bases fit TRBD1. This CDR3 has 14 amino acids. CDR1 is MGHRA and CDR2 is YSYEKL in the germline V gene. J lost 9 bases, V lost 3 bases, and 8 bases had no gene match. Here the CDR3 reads CASSQATGMGPQHF. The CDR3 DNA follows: TGCGCCAGCAGCCAGGCGACAGGGATGGGGCCCCAGCATTTT.

This chain's CDR3 is CASGPAEVRVGGYTF. The CDR3 DNA reads as TGTGCTAGTGGTCCAGCCGAAGTCAGGGTAGGTGGCTACACCTTC. V usage is TRBV12-5 and J usage is TRBJ1-2, with D possibly matching TRBD1 (5 bases). Trimming took 5 bases from V and 7 from J, leaving 20 bases between them. Germline lookup yields CDR1 LGHNT and CDR2 FRNRAP. The CDR3 length is 15 residues.

As DNA, the CDR3 is TGTGCCAGCAGGCCCAGCGGGGGCACAGATACGCAGTATTTT. Translating it yields CASRPSGGTDTQYF. This rearrangement joins TRBV6-4 to TRBJ2-3; TRBD2 agrees at 7 bases. Germline V lookup: CDR1 MRHNA, CDR2 SNTAGT. V shed 6 bases and J 1 base; nucleotides not matched to a gene: 4. The CDR3 sequence is 14 residues long.